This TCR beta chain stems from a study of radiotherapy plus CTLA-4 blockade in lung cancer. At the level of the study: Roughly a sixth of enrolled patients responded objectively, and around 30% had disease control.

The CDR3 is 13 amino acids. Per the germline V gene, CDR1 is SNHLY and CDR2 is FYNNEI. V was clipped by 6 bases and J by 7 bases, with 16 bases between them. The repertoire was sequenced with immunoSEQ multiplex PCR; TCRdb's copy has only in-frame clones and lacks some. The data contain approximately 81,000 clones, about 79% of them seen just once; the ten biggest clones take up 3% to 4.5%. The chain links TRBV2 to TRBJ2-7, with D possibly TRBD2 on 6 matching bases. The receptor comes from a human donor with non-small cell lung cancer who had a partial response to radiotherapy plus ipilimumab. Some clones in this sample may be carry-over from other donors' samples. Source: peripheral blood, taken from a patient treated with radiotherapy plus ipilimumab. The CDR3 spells CASRGLTPGEQYF. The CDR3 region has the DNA TGTGCCAGCAGGGGACTGACCCCGGGGGAGCAGTACTTC.